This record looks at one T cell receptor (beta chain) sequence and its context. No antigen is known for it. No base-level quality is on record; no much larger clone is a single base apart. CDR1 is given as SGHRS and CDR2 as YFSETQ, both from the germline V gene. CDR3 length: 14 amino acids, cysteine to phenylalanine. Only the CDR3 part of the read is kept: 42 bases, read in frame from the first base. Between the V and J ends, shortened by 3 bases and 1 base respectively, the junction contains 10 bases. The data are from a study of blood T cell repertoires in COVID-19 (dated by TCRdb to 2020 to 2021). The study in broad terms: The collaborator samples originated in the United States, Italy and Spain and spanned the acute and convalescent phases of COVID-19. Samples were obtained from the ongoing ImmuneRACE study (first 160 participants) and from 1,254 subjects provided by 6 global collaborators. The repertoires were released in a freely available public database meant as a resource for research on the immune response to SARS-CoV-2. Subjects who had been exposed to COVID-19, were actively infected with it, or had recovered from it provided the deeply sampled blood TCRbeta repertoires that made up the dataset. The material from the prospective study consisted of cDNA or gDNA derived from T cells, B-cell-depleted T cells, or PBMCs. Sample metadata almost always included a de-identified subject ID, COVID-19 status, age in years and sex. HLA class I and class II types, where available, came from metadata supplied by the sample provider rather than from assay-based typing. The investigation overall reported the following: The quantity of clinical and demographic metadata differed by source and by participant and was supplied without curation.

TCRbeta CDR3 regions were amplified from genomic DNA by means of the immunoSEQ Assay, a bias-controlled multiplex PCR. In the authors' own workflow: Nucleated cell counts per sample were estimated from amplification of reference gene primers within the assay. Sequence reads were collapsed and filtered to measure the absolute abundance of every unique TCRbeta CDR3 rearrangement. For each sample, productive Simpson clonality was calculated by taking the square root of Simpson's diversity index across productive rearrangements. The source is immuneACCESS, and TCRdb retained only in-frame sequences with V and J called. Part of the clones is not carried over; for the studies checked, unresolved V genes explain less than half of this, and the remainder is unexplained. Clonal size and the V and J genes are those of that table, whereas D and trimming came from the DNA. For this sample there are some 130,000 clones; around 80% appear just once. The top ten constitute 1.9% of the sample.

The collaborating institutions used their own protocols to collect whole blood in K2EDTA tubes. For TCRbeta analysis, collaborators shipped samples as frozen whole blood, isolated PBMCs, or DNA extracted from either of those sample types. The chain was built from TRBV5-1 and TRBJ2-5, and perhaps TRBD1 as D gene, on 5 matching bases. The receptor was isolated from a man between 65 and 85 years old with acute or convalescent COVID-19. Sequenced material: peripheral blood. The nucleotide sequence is TGCGCCAGCAGCTGGGGCAGCTCCCAAGAGACCCAGTACTTC. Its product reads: CASSWGSSQETQYF.